These 8 T cell receptor beta chains came from one sample sequenced in a study of cytotoxic CD8 clonotypes in ibrutinib-treated CLL. Measured with immunoSEQ multiplex PCR; TCRdb has only the in-frame clones, and not every one. There are about 25,000 clones in the sample; nearly 80% occur only once, and more than 7.5% lies in the top ten. The sequencing here drew on PBMCs, taken before ibrutinib treatment. These receptors all come from a human donor with chronic lymphocytic leukemia.

The chain combines TRBV10-3 with TRBJ2-7; D possibly corresponds to TRBD2 (6 bases). Germline CDR1 ENHRY, CDR2 SYGVKD. Trimming cost V 6 bases and J 6 bases, with 12 bases left between them. This CDR3 is 12 amino acids long. The CDR3, as DNA: TGTGCCATCAGAGGAGGGCCTGGCGAGCAGTACTTC. Encoded protein: CAIRGGPGEQYF.

The genes are TRBV2 and TRBJ1-1, with a tentative D call TRBD1 (5 bases). From germline, CDR1 is SNHLY and CDR2 FYNNEI. This CDR3 has 15 residues. The V end lost 4 bases, the J end lost 3 bases, and 15 bases lay between the germline ends. Here the CDR3 DNA reads TGTGCCAGCAGTGCCGGGCAGGGATGGGACACTGAAGCTTTCTTT. The encoded protein is CASSAGQGWDTEAFF.

The chain employs TRBV4-3 and TRBJ2-1, with D unresolved. CDR1 LGHNA and CDR2 YSLEER come from the germline V gene. This CDR3 is 15 amino acids long. Between the trimmed V and J ends, which lost 1 base and 9 bases, there was a span of 16 bases. The CDR3 DNA reads as TGCGCCAGCAGCCAAGTGGGCGCCAGCAACAGTGAGCAGTTCTTC. Its protein product is CASSQVGASNSEQFF.

J is TRBJ2-2 and V is TRBV27, with D perhaps TRBD1 (6 bases). Germline CDR1 reads MNHEY; CDR2 reads SMNVEV (reference sequence). The CDR3 sequence is 15 residues long. Trimming stripped 3 bases from V and 7 bases from J, with 15 bases between. The CDR3 protein is CASSFPTGSGGELFF. CDR3 nucleotide sequence: TGTGCCAGCAGTTTCCCCACAGGGTCCGGCGGGGAGCTGTTTTTT.

In this sample, this clone turned up once. This sequence joins TRBV5-8 and TRBJ2-5; maybe TRBD1 (6 bases). CDR1 is SGHTS and CDR2 is YDEGEE in the germline V gene. Trimming pared 2 bases from V and 2 bases from J, leaving 13 bases between. CDR3 length: 15 residues. CDR3 in DNA: TGTGCCAGCAGCTTCGAGGGACATCTTCAAGAGACCCAGTACTTC. Its protein product is CASSFEGHLQETQYF.

The rearrangement links TRBV18 to TRBJ2-1; 11 bases are shared with TRBD2. Losses at the gene ends were 4 bases for V and 8 bases for J; bases not matched to a gene: 7. Germline V gene data show CDR1 as KGHSH and CDR2 as LQKENI. There are 15 residues in the CDR3. The DNA of the CDR3 is TGTGCCAGCTCACTGACTAGCGGGACGTTTGATGAGCAGTTCTTC. This gives the protein CASSLTSGTFDEQFF.

By its share, this clone is medium-sized (0.01 to 0.1%). This chain joins TRBV5-6 and TRBJ2-2; D not resolved. The CDR3 loop spans 17 amino acids. CDR1 and CDR2 (germline): SGHDT, YYEEEE. V shed 2 bases and J shed 1 base, with 15 bases lying between them. The CDR3 DNA reads TGTGCCAGCAGCTTATGGCGACGGAGCATGAACACCGGGGAGCTGTTTTTT. Its translation: CASSLWRRSMNTGELFF.

The rearrangement links TRBV6-1 to TRBJ2-7, with 9 bases aligning to TRBD2. CDR1 and CDR2 from the germline V gene are MNHNS and SASEGT. Losses at the gene ends were 4 bases for V and 1 base for J; bases not matched to a gene: 11. The CDR3 extends over 17 amino acids. Here the CDR3 reads CASSVFFFTSGSYEQYF. The CDR3 nucleotides are TGTGCCAGCAGTGTGTTTTTTTTCACTAGCGGGTCCTACGAGCAGTACTTC.